The entry that follows covers one T cell receptor (beta chain) sequence. Its specificity is not known. The sample is drawn from a study of identical twins. Study findings and constraints: Zero-insertion analyses could be partly confounded by invariant MAIT and iNKT cells. Insertion counts were lower in abundant cord blood beta clonotypes, a trend that memory repertoires did not show. Those out-of-frame alpha sequences shared by twins showed an excess of low generation probability.

Each cDNA held unique molecular identifiers, and template switching gave it a universal primer site. TCRdb re-called the 5' RACE reads with MiXCR, one entry per CDR3 protein. The top ten clones hold 1.5% to 2% of a sample with approximately 680,000 distinct CDR3 sequences, about 7.6% of them seen once. The CDR3 has 16 residues. The V segment lost 3 bases and the J segment 8 bases; nucleotides outside the gene matches: 10. The germline gives CDR1 MGHRA, CDR2 YSYEKL. These data were also filed under a second study, of yellow fever vaccine responses in identical twins.

This receptor was obtained from a woman aged 18-30 years in good health. V and J are TRBV4-1 and TRBJ2-4; the match to TRBD1 covers 10 bases. Sequenced material: PBMCs. The CDR3 protein is CASSHFRDRGRDIQYF. CDR3 coding DNA: TGCGCCAGCAGCCATTTTCGGGACAGGGGACGGGACATTCAGTACTTC.